These T cell receptor beta chains were read from a single sample in a study of breast tumors, draining lymph nodes, adjacent tissues. In TCRdb, the multiplex PCR reads were re-called with MiXCR into one record per CDR3 protein. The sample contains around 230,000 distinct CDR3 sequences, approximately 29% of which appear only once. The sequenced material came from axillary lymph node tissue. These receptors came from a female donor with breast cancer. Some clones in this sample may be carry-over from other donors' samples. CDR3s include the opening cysteine and the closing phenylalanine or tryptophan. A D gene is named only where the DNA matches it firmly. The size entry is marked missing in some rows and otherwise reads once, few, many or a size class.

D gene	V gene	J gene	clone size	CDR3 protein	CDR3 DNA
.	TRBV2	TRBJ2-1	.	CASNALRSYSEQFF	TGTGCCAGCAATGCTCTACGCTCCTACAGTGAGCAGTTCTTC
TRBD2	TRBV20-1	TRBJ2-7	many	CSARESSGSALWNEQYF	TGCAGTGCTAGAGAATCTAGCGGGAGTGCTCTGTGGAACGAGCAGTACTTC
TRBD1	TRBV18	TRBJ2-7	many	CASSTYPGQGANEQYF	TGTGCCAGCTCTACCTACCCGGGACAGGGGGCTAACGAGCAGTACTTC
.	TRBV20-1	TRBJ2-5	many	CSARVPGRRETQYF	TGCAGTGCTAGAGTCCCAGGCAGACGAGAGACCCAGTACTTC
.	TRBV12-3/TRBV12-4	TRBJ2-7	many	CASSLAGYLRLYEQYF	TGTGCCAGCAGTTTAGCCGGCTATCTACGCCTCTACGAGCAGTACTTC
TRBD2	TRBV6-1	TRBJ2-7	.	CASTSRRGISLTRLAHHEQYF	TGTGCCAGCACCTCGAGGAGGGGGATATCCTTAACCCGACTAGCGCATCACGAGCAGTACTTC
TRBD1	TRBV12-3/TRBV12-4	TRBJ2-6	many	CASSLPMGQGSLGANVLTF	TGTGCCAGCAGTTTACCCATGGGACAGGGGTCGTTGGGGGCCAACGTCCTGACTTTC
TRBD1	TRBV20-1	TRBJ1-2	many	CSAREEGAYGYTF	TGCAGTGCTAGAGAGGAGGGGGCATATGGCTACACCTTC
.	TRBV2	TRBJ2-7	.	CASSAGGQYF	TGTGCCAGCAGTGCGGGGGGCCAGTACTTC
.	TRBV11-2	TRBJ2-2	many	CASRLRDQYRGGELFF	TGTGCCAGCAGGTTGCGGGATCAATACCGCGGCGGGGAGCTGTTTTTT
.	TRBV5-1	TRBJ2-7	many	CASSLLSPYEQYF	TGCGCCAGCAGCTTGTTAAGTCCCTACGAGCAGTACTTC
.	TRBV20-1	TRBJ2-5	many	CSAREPAGRGETQYF	TGCAGTGCTAGAGAACCAGCGGGAAGGGGGGAGACCCAGTACTTC
.	TRBV5-4	TRBJ2-3	many	CASSLLTSPSTDTQYF	TGTGCCAGCAGCTTGCTCACTAGCCCTAGCACAGATACGCAGTATTTT
.	TRBV5-1	TRBJ2-2	many	CASNGGYTGELFF	TGCGCCAGCAACGGGGGTTACACCGGGGAGCTGTTTTTT
TRBD2	TRBV6-1	TRBJ2-7	many	CASSWLAGAGEQYF	TGTGCCAGCAGCTGGCTAGCGGGAGCTGGCGAGCAGTACTTC
.	TRBV19	TRBJ2-1	many	CASSIDHPGVVSNEQFF	TGTGCCAGTAGTATAGATCACCCGGGAGTCGTGAGCAATGAGCAGTTCTTC
.	TRBV27	TRBJ1-6	many	CASRKDPNNSPLHF	TGTGCCAGCAGGAAGGACCCGAATAATTCACCCCTCCACTTT
.	TRBV19	TRBJ1-6	.	CASSMAGSSYNSPLHF	TGTGCCAGTAGTATGGCGGGGAGCTCCTATAATTCACCCCTCCACTTT
.	TRBV6-2/TRBV6-3	TRBJ2-7	.	CASSHGALRPNEQYF	TGTGCCAGCAGTCACGGGGCGCTCCGCCCTAACGAGCAGTACTTC
TRBD2	TRBV6-5	TRBJ2-6	.	CASSHSSGVSGANALTF	TGTGCCAGCAGTCACTCGAGCGGGGTCTCTGGGGCCAACGCCCTGACTTTC
TRBD2	TRBV7-8	TRBJ2-7	many	CASSLRSSGSWLYEQYF	TGTGCCAGCAGCTTAAGGTCTAGCGGGAGCTGGCTGTACGAGCAGTACTTC
.	TRBV5-1	TRBJ2-1	.	CASSIQDRSEQFF	TGCGCCAGCAGCATTCAGGACCGGAGTGAGCAGTTCTTC
.	TRBV11-3	TRBJ2-3	many	CASSLEPDTQYF	TGTGCCAGCAGCTTAGAGCCAGATACGCAGTATTTT
.	TRBV12-3/TRBV12-4	TRBJ2-7	many	CASIASGSYEQYF	TGTGCCAGCATAGCCAGCGGCTCCTACGAGCAGTACTTC
TRBD2	TRBV20-1	TRBJ2-1	many	CSALPSGDNEQFF	TGCAGTGCTCTGCCTAGCGGGGACAATGAGCAGTTCTTC
TRBD1	TRBV24-1	TRBJ2-3	many	CATSGGQGKTDTQYF	TGTGCCACCAGTGGAGGACAGGGGAAAACAGATACGCAGTATTTT
.	TRBV7-2	TRBJ2-3	many	CASTLRSDTQYF	TGTGCCAGCACCCTACGGTCAGATACGCAGTATTTT